These 10 T cell receptor beta chains were all obtained from the same sample, sequenced in a study of neurological immune-mediated disorders. Each CDR3 protein is one row after TCRdb ran MiXCR on the 5' RACE reads. The table lists around 26,000 distinct CDR3 sequences, 5% to 7.5% of them singletons. Sequenced material: PBMCs. These TCRs come from a woman between 50 and 59 years old in good health.

This clonotype has ten or more counts. The V call is TRBV12-3 or TRBV12-4, the J call TRBJ1-5; no clear D. CDR3 length equals 14 residues. V was clipped by 3 bases and J by 2 bases, with 8 bases between them. CDR3 amino acids: CASSFASRNQPQHF. The CDR3 region has the DNA TGTGCCAGCAGTTTTGCCAGCCGCAATCAGCCCCAGCATTTT.

In its sample, this clonotype was seen many times. The rearrangement joins TRBV5-1 to TRBJ2-5; a weak D match, TRBD2 (6 bases). The germline gives CDR1 SGHRS, CDR2 YFSETQ. This CDR3 spans 15 amino acids. V was shortened by 0 bases and J by 0 bases, with 9 bases between the two germline ends. The CDR3 nucleotides are TGCGCCAGCAGCTTGGGTAGCGGTGACCAAGAGACCCAGTACTTC. It translates to CASSLGSGDQETQYF. Using reference TRBV5-1 and TRBJ2-5 for the parts outside the CDR3, the full variable domain is KAGVTQTPRYLIKTRGQQVTLSCSPISGHRSVSWYQQTPGQGLQFLFEYFSETQRNKGNFPGRFSGRQFSNSRSEMNVSTLELGDSALYLCASSLGSGDQETQYFGPGTRLLVL.

This chain uses TRBV20-1 with TRBJ2-1; the match to TRBD2 covers 11 bases. The CDR3 has 16 amino acids. The V and J ends lost 6 bases and 7 bases, in that order; junction bases with no gene match: 14. Germline lookup yields CDR1 DFQATT and CDR2 SNEGSKA (reference sequence). DNA for the CDR3: TGCAGTGCCTTAAGAGGTACTAGCGGGAGAGGTAATGAGCAGTTCTTC. Its translation: CSALRGTSGRGNEQFF.

This clonotype appeared many times. The genes are TRBV4-2 and TRBJ1-1; D unclear. CDR1 LGHNA and CDR2 YNFKEQ come from the germline V gene. The V and J ends lost 0 bases and 3 bases respectively, with 5 bases between them. The CDR3 extends over 13 amino acids. CDR3 protein: CASSQDIDTEAFF. The CDR3 bases are TGTGCCAGCAGCCAAGATATCGACACTGAAGCTTTCTTT.

This clonotype showed up many times. The chain uses TRBV24-1 and TRBJ2-2; D possibly uses TRBD1 or TRBD2 (5 bases each). V was cut by 2 bases and J by 7 bases, with 16 bases left in between. Germline CDR1 KGHDR, CDR2 SFDVKD. The CDR3 contains 16 residues. CDR3 sequence reads: CATSDYGTPVSGELFF. CDR3 nucleotide sequence: TGTGCCACCAGTGATTACGGGACCCCAGTAAGCGGGGAGCTGTTTTTT.

This clonotype showed up many times. This chain connects TRBV20-1 to TRBJ2-7; D remains unclear. The V gene lost 3 bases and the J gene lost 0 bases, with 9 bases spanning the gap. The CDR3 sequence is 13 residues long. Per the germline V gene, CDR1 is DFQATT and CDR2 is SNEGSKA (reference sequence). The CDR3 coding sequence is TGCAGTGCTAGTGTCCTCGGCTCCTACGAGCAGTACTTC. It encodes CSASVLGSYEQYF.

This clonotype was seen a few times. The chain links TRBV11-3 to TRBJ2-1, with 10 nucleotides matching TRBD2. The CDR3 covers 15 residues. Germline V gene lookup returns CDR1 SGHNT and CDR2 YENEEA. With 3 bases clipped from V and 6 bases from J, the junction kept 5 bases outside the gene matches. The CDR3 spells CASSLNSGGLNEQFF. The CDR3 coding sequence is TGTGCCAGCAGCTTGAATAGCGGGGGGCTCAATGAGCAGTTCTTC. Variable domain in full (rest from reference TRBV11-3 and TRBJ2-1): EAGVVQSPRYKIIEKKQPVAFWCNPISGHNTLYWYLQNLGQGPELLIRYENEEAVDDSQLPKDRFSAERLKGVDSTLKIQPAELGDSAVYLCASSLNSGGLNEQFFGPGTRLTVL.

This clonotype was counted many times. The J gene is TRBJ2-1, the V gene TRBV7-8; the D gene is possibly TRBD1 (6 bases). V dropped 4 bases and J dropped 2 bases, with 15 bases sitting between them. This CDR3 comprises 16 residues. Germline CDR1 SGHVS, CDR2 FQNEAQ. The CDR3 region is CASSSQGTGTYNEQFF. CDR3 nucleotides: TGTGCCAGCAGCTCCCAGGGGACGGGAACCTACAATGAGCAGTTCTTC.

This clonotype was seen many times. The rearrangement links TRBV18 to TRBJ1-5; D gene ambiguous. CDR1 is KGHSH, CDR2 LQKENI, per germline. V lost 0 bases to trimming and J lost 1 base, with 10 bases between them. The CDR3 has 16 amino acids. The CDR3 reads CASSPPGLLSNQPQHF. DNA for the CDR3: TGTGCCAGCTCACCACCGGGTCTTTTAAGCAATCAGCCCCAGCATTTT.

The rearrangement uses TRBV28 and TRBJ1-6, with unresolved D. The germline gives CDR1 MDHEN, CDR2 SYDVKM. V lost 5 bases to trimming and J lost 4 bases, with 9 bases between them. The CDR3 totals 14 residues. This CDR3 reads CASSNSIYNSPLHF. The CDR3 DNA reads TGTGCCAGCAGTAACTCCATTTATAATTCACCCCTCCACTTT.